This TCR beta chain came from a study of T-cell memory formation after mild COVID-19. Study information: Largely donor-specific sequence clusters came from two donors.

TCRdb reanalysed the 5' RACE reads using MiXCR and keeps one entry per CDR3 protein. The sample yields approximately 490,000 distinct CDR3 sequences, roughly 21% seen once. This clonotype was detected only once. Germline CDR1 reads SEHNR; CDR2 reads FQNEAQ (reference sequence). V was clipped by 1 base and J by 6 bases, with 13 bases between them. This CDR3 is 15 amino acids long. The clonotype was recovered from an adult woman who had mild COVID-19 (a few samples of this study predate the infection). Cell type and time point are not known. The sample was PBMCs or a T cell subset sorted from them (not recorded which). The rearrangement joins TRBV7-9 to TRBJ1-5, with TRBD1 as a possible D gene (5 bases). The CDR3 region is CASSLDEGWGQPQHF. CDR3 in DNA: TGTGCCAGCAGCTTAGATGAGGGGTGGGGTCAGCCCCAGCATTTT.